This T cell receptor beta chain is from a study of blood T cells in healthy people across ages. Through a sample-barcoded 5' primer and a J-beta primer mix, a second PCR was run for roughly 6 to 12 cycles. TCRdb re-called the 5' RACE reads with MiXCR, one entry per CDR3 protein. The sample carries more than 550,000 distinct CDR3 sequences, 22% recorded once. In the case of this clonotype: The antigen is undetermined.

Notes on the study in general: A roughly linear age-dependent decrease characterized TCR beta diversity per million T cells.

Each of the donors had 8 to 10 milliliters of peripheral blood drawn into EDTA-treated Vacutainer tubes. Extraction yielded at least 6 micrograms of total RNA per sample. This CDR3 has 11 residues. CDR1 and CDR2 from the germline V gene are SQVTM and ANQGSEA. The ends were cut back, 8 bases at V and 0 bases at J, with 7 bases in the middle. V and J are TRBV29-1 and TRBJ2-5, with D unclear. This receptor was identified in a man in his 70s in good health. Sequencing input: blood. This CDR3 reads CSPWYQETQYF. The CDR3 coding sequence is TGCAGCCCCTGGTACCAAGAGACCCAGTACTTC.